This entry concerns a single T cell receptor (beta chain). Only in-frame clones appear in the TCRdb table, and some are missing; sequencing was by immunoSEQ multiplex PCR. The sample has more than 25,000 clones; around three quarters are singletons. These data originate in a study of cytotoxic CD8 clonotypes in ibrutinib-treated CLL. Germline CDR1 MNHNS, CDR2 SASEGT. V was cut by 4 bases and J by 4 bases, with 13 bases left in between. This CDR3 region has 14 residues. The chain has TRBV6-1 and TRBJ1-1, with D possibly TRBD1 on 5 matching bases. Sequenced material: PBMCs, taken after 24 months of ibrutinib treatment. The TCR was taken from a human donor with chronic lymphocytic leukemia. The CDR3, as DNA: TGTGCCAGCAGTGCGGCAGGGTCGGTCACTGAAGCTTTCTTT. Encoded protein: CASSAAGSVTEAFF.